This note documents a single T cell receptor beta chain sequence. This entry is derived from a study of blood T cell repertoires in COVID-19. Produced via immunoSEQ multiplex PCR; TCRdb's table is partial and in-frame only. The top ten clones hold 2% to 3% of a sample with 100,000 to 150,000 clones, about 86% of them seen once. Losses at the gene ends were 4 bases for V and 7 bases for J; bases not matched to a gene: 6. The V gene's germline CDR1 is SGHNT and CDR2 YYREEE (reference sequence). The length of the CDR3 is 13 residues. This rearrangement joins TRBV5-4 to TRBJ1-2, with TRBD1 identical over 8 bases. Specimen: PBMCs or T cells enriched from blood (not recorded which). This TCR came from a man in his forties with acute COVID-19. This chain's CDR3 is CASSTDRVVGYTF. The CDR3 nucleotides read TGTGCCAGCAGCACGGACAGGGTGGTTGGCTACACCTTC.